The 24 T cell receptor beta chains in this list originate from one sample, sequenced in a study of blood T cells in healthy people across ages. A second roughly 6 to 11 cycle PCR used barcoded and J-beta primers. TCRdb re-analysed the 5' RACE reads in MiXCR, keeping a single row per CDR3 protein. Among approximately 800,000 distinct CDR3 sequences listed, 62% were seen once. The sequenced sample consisted of blood. Receptors originate from a man aged 25 to 45 in good health.

This clonotype has only a few counts. The V and J genes are TRBV20-1 and TRBJ2-7, with 10 bases fitting TRBD1. The CDR3 totals 15 residues. CDR1 and CDR2 (germline): DFQATT, SNEGSKA (reference sequence). The J segment lost 1 base and the V segment lost 3 bases, leaving 6 bases of the junction unmatched. The chain's CDR3 is CSASNPGQGSYEQYF. The DNA of the CDR3 is TGCAGTGCTAGTAATCCGGGACAGGGGTCCTACGAGCAGTACTTC.

This clonotype has only a few counts. The V call is TRBV29-1, the J call TRBJ2-1, with 9 bases matching TRBD2. Trimming at V came to 5 bases and at J to 9 bases, leaving 26 bases not matched to a gene. The CDR3 is 19 residues long. Germline CDR1 is SQVTM and CDR2 is ANQGSEA. The CDR3 loop reads CSVQNSPAQRGEGSGEQFF. CDR3 nucleotides: TGCAGCGTTCAAAACTCACCTGCCCAGCGGGGGGAAGGGTCCGGTGAGCAGTTCTTC.

The gene calls are TRBV7-9 and TRBJ2-5; no definite D call. The DNA matches TRBJ2-7 better at its end, which makes the J call doubtful. CDR3 length: 12 amino acids. Per germline, CDR1 SEHNR and CDR2 FQNEAQ (reference sequence). CDR3 sequence: CASSYRPDEQYF. CDR3 nucleotides: TGTGCCAGCAGCTACCGACCCGACGAGCAGTACTTC.

This clonotype showed up just a few times. The V gene is TRBV18, the J gene TRBJ2-3; D is undetermined. V lost 1 base and J 4 bases, leaving 9 bases between the germline ends. CDR3 length equals 14 residues. Germline assignment: CDR1 KGHSH and CDR2 LQKENI. As DNA, the CDR3 is TGTGCCAGCTCACCACAAGACGGTGCAGATACGCAGTATTTT. The encoded protein is CASSPQDGADTQYF.

V is TRBV15 and J is TRBJ2-1; the D gene is possibly TRBD1 (6 bases). This CDR3 comprises 15 residues. V gave up 2 bases and J gave up 4 bases, with 12 bases separating them. Germline CDR1 and CDR2: LNHNV and YYDKDF (reference sequence). The CDR3 reads CATSRRTGQYNEQFF. The CDR3 coding sequence is TGTGCCACCAGCAGACGGACCGGACAGTACAATGAGCAGTTCTTC.

The chain recombines TRBV15 with TRBJ2-5; 7 positions agree with TRBD1. The CDR3 is 15 residues long. CDR1 and CDR2 from the germline V gene are LNHNV and YYDKDF (reference sequence). V was clipped by 3 bases and J by 2 bases; unmatched bases: 6. Here the CDR3 DNA reads TGTGCCACCAGCAGCCCGGGACAGTTACAAGAGACCCAGTACTTC. Its translation: CATSSPGQLQETQYF.

This clonotype was seen once. The chain joins TRBV5-6 to TRBJ2-3; TRBD1 is a possible D gene (6 bases). V was pared by 4 bases and J by 2 bases, with 23 bases between. Germline V gene data show CDR1 as SGHDT and CDR2 as YYEEEE. The CDR3 extends over 18 amino acids. The CDR3 region is CASSRRTSGGHTTDTQYF. CDR3 in DNA: TGTGCCAGCAGCCGCCGAACTAGTGGGGGACATACCACAGATACGCAGTATTTT.

J is TRBJ1-2 and V is TRBV12-3 or TRBV12-4, with D tentatively TRBD1 (6 bases). This CDR3 comprises 13 residues. The germline V and J ends were trimmed by 2 bases and 8 bases, with 12 bases remaining between them. Here the CDR3 reads CASSLYRAEGYTF. The CDR3 DNA reads TGTGCCAGCAGTTTATACAGGGCTGAAGGCTACACCTTC.

V gene TRBV27 combines with J gene TRBJ2-1; no definite D call. The CDR3 has 14 amino acids. From germline, CDR1 is MNHEY and CDR2 SMNVEV (reference sequence). Trimming pared 9 bases from V and 0 bases from J, leaving 12 bases between. CDR3 sequence: CASSSWGSYNEQFF. DNA for the CDR3: TGTGCCAGTAGCTCGTGGGGCTCCTACAATGAGCAGTTCTTC.

V is TRBV20-1 and J is TRBJ2-6; D is perhaps TRBD2 (5 bases). CDR3 size: 16 residues. The ends were cut back, 3 bases at V and 4 bases at J, with 16 bases in the middle. Germline CDR1 and CDR2: DFQATT and SNEGSKA (reference sequence). The CDR3: CSASSRGAKGANVLTF. The CDR3 DNA reads as TGCAGTGCTAGTTCTCGGGGAGCGAAAGGGGCCAACGTCCTGACTTTC.

This chain connects TRBV7-2 to TRBJ1-5; D unresolved. Germline CDR1 SGHTA, CDR2 FQGNSA. Trimming stripped 1 base from V and 2 bases from J, with 12 bases between. This CDR3 region has 16 residues. The CDR3 here is CASSLVGQIGNQPQHF. DNA of the CDR3: TGTGCCAGCAGCTTAGTAGGTCAGATCGGCAATCAGCCCCAGCATTTT.

The chain recombines TRBV6-5 with TRBJ2-7; 7 bases are a match to TRBD2. Per germline, CDR1 MNHEY and CDR2 SVGAGI. This CDR3 is 15 amino acids long. Trimming at V came to 6 bases and at J to 2 bases, leaving 10 bases not matched to a gene. The CDR3 DNA sequence: TGTGCCAGCAGGCCCACCCCGGGACTAACCTACGAGCAGTACTTC. Translation gives CASRPTPGLTYEQYF.

The DNA for the CDR3 is TGTGCCAGCAGCCAACTGACAGGGACCCGGGGGCAACATACGCAGTATTTT. This gives the protein CASSQLTGTRGQHTQYF. V gene TRBV7-2 combines with J gene TRBJ2-3; D may be TRBD1 (7 bases). V was shortened by 5 bases and J by 7 bases, with 25 bases between the two germline ends. There are 17 residues in the CDR3. CDR1 is SGHTA and CDR2 is FQGNSA in the germline V gene.

The chain combines TRBV5-1 with TRBJ1-5, with D perhaps matching TRBD1 (5 bases). Germline CDR1 is SGHRS and CDR2 is YFSETQ. This CDR3 has 16 amino acids. The V and J ends lost 0 bases and 7 bases respectively, with 17 bases between them. In DNA, the CDR3 is TGCGCCAGCAGCTTGGTGATCAACAGTTACAGGCAGCCCCAGCATTTT. Its translation: CASSLVINSYRQPQHF. Full variable domain (outside the CDR3, taken from reference TRBV5-1 and TRBJ1-5): KAGVTQTPRYLIKTRGQQVTLSCSPISGHRSVSWYQQTPGQGLQFLFEYFSETQRNKGNFPGRFSGRQFSNSRSEMNVSTLELGDSALYLCASSLVINSYRQPQHFGDGTRLSIL.

V is TRBV20-1 and J is TRBJ2-1; 7 bases line up with TRBD2. V trimming: 1 base; J trimming: 9 bases; junction bases outside the gene matches: 9. CDR3 length equals 14 residues. From germline, CDR1 is DFQATT and CDR2 SNEGSKA (reference sequence). CDR3 sequence reads: CSARGSGATSEQFF. The DNA for the CDR3 is TGCAGTGCTAGAGGGAGCGGGGCAACAAGTGAGCAGTTCTTC.

The V and J genes are TRBV5-1 and TRBJ2-3; 14 nucleotides match TRBD2. This CDR3 is built from 15 residues. Germline loops: CDR1 SGHRS, CDR2 YFSETQ. V shed 7 bases, J shed 4 bases, and the junction held 5 bases outside the gene matches. The CDR3 protein is CASHGLAGGPDTQYF. The CDR3, as DNA: TGCGCCAGCCATGGACTAGCGGGGGGACCAGATACGCAGTATTTT.

The J gene is TRBJ1-6, the V gene TRBV12-3 or TRBV12-4, with D unresolved. Trimming removed 0 bases from V and 9 bases from J, with 9 bases in between. The CDR3 runs 14 residues. The CDR3 DNA follows: TGTGCCAGCAGTTTAGCGGGGATGGGTTCACCCCTCCACTTT. Translation gives CASSLAGMGSPLHF.

This rearrangement joins TRBV5-1 to TRBJ2-5; 11 nucleotides align to TRBD1. Trimming at V came to 5 bases and at J to 2 bases, leaving 11 bases not matched to a gene. This CDR3 spans 17 amino acids. CDR1 and CDR2 from the germline V gene are SGHRS and YFSETQ. The CDR3, as DNA: TGCGCCAGCAGTCGGGGGGACAGGGGGATGTGGCAAGAGACCCAGTACTTC. This gives the protein CASSRGDRGMWQETQYF. Using reference TRBV5-1 and TRBJ2-5 for the parts outside the CDR3, the full variable domain is KAGVTQTPRYLIKTRGQQVTLSCSPISGHRSVSWYQQTPGQGLQFLFEYFSETQRNKGNFPGRFSGRQFSNSRSEMNVSTLELGDSALYLCASSRGDRGMWQETQYFGPGTRLLVL.

This chain joins TRBV10-3 and TRBJ1-1, with 7 bases matching TRBD1. Germline V gene sequence: CDR1 ENHRY, CDR2 SYGVKD. The CDR3 length is 12 residues. The V gene end was trimmed by 10 bases and the J gene end by 2 bases; junction bases not matched to a gene: 4. The CDR3 loop reads CANRDRNTEAFF. The DNA of the CDR3 is TGTGCCAACCGGGACAGAAACACTGAAGCTTTCTTT.

This chain connects TRBV20-1 to TRBJ2-4; no reliable D call. Per the germline V gene, CDR1 is DFQATT and CDR2 is SNEGSKA (reference sequence). This CDR3 has 15 residues. Trimming left V 2 bases short and J 1 base short, with 12 bases between. CDR3: CSARYVPSAKNIQYF. Here the CDR3 DNA reads TGCAGTGCTAGATACGTTCCATCGGCCAAAAACATTCAGTACTTC.

The chain combines TRBV5-1 with TRBJ2-1; 10 bases are shared with TRBD1. The CDR3 runs 15 residues. The trim removed 4 bases at V and 2 bases at J, leaving 3 bases unmatched. Germline CDR1 SGHRS, CDR2 YFSETQ. CDR3 bases: TGCGCCAGCAGCGGGGGACAGGGGACCTACAATGAGCAGTTCTTC. Its protein is CASSGGQGTYNEQFF.

A remark on this clonotype: Germline and junction disagree at one end, which may indicate a read error. The chain carries TRBV29-1 and TRBJ2-3; TRBD1 matches 10 bases. Per the germline V gene, CDR1 is SQVTM and CDR2 is ANQGSEA. The length of the CDR3 is 12 residues. The CDR3 bases are TGCAGCGTTGGGGACAGGGGTGATACGCACTATTTT. This encodes CSVGDRGDTHYF.

This rearrangement joins TRBV5-6 to TRBJ2-5, with D perhaps matching TRBD1 (6 bases). V lost 4 bases and J lost 0, with 16 bases in between. Germline V gene lookup returns CDR1 SGHDT and CDR2 YYEEEE. The CDR3 runs 16 residues. DNA of the CDR3: TGTGCCAGCAGCCTCAGGGGCACTACGTACCAAGAGACCCAGTACTTC. Encoded protein: CASSLRGTTYQETQYF. Based on the CDR3 plus reference TRBV5-6 and TRBJ2-5, the full variable domain is DAGVTQSPTHLIKTRGQQVTLRCSPKSGHDTVSWYQQALGQGPQFIFQYYEEEERQRGNFPDRFSGHQFPNYSSELNVNALLLGDSALYLCASSLRGTTYQETQYFGPGTRLLVL.

The CDR3 sequence: CASSPPDTQYF. Here the CDR3 DNA reads TGTGCCAGCTCACCACCAGATACGCAGTATTTT. The V call is TRBV18, the J call TRBJ2-3; D is undetermined. Looked up from germline, CDR1 is KGHSH and CDR2 is LQKENI. The CDR3 runs to 11 residues. Trimming removed 0 bases at V and 5 bases at J, with 0 bases between. The variable domain in full, completed from reference TRBV18 and TRBJ2-3, reads NAGVMQNPRHLVRRRGQEARLRCSPMKGHSHVYWYRQLPEEGLKFMVYLQKENIIDESGMPKERFSAEFPKEGPSILRIQQVVRGDSAAYFCASSPPDTQYFGPGTRLTVL.